These 16 T cell receptor beta chains were sequenced from one sample in a study of OX40 agonist ivuxolimab in advanced cancers. Library construction relied on the immunoSEQ multiplex PCR assay. TCRdb carries this immuneACCESS record with in-frame sequences only. Its versions omit some clonotypes, under half of them owing to an unresolved V gene in the studies checked, with the rest unexplained. The sample data list some 69,000 clones, and 80% to 95% of these were observed just once. Clones ranked in the top ten supply less than 0.6% of the sample. Sequenced here: CD4+ or CD8+ T cells sorted from blood, sampled in a trial of the OX40 agonist ivuxolimab. All receptors derive from an adult with an advanced solid tumor such as melanoma, head and neck, liver or kidney cancer.

The V and J genes are TRBV30 and TRBJ2-1; 10 bases map to TRBD2. J was trimmed by 6 bases and V by 4 bases; bases with no gene match: 6. CDR3 length equals 14 residues. Germline V gene sequence: CDR1 GTSNPN, CDR2 SVGIG (reference sequence). The CDR3 DNA sequence: TGTGCCTGGAAGGCTAGCGGGAGTCGCAATGAGCAGTTCTTC. The encoded protein is CAWKASGSRNEQFF.

The chain links TRBV28 to TRBJ2-7; 10 nucleotides match TRBD1. J lost 5 bases, V lost 1 base, and 8 bases had no gene match. This CDR3 region has 16 residues. Germline values: CDR1 MDHEN, CDR2 SYDVKM. CDR3 in amino acids: CASSLLGRDRGNEQYF. In DNA form, the CDR3 reads TGTGCCAGCAGTTTATTAGGACGGGACAGGGGCAACGAGCAGTACTTC.

The chain couples TRBV21-1 to TRBJ2-1; the D segment call TRBD2 is taken from the table without a DNA check. TRBV21-1 is a pseudogene segment. This CDR3 is built from 17 residues. The CDR3 bases are TGTGCCAGCAGCAAAGAGGGGGGACTAGCGGGCGGAGGGGAGCAGTTCTTC. Translation: CASSKEGGLAGGGEQFF.

V is TRBV19 and J is TRBJ2-3; TRBD1 matches at 7 bases. Germline V gene data show CDR1 as LNHDA and CDR2 as SQIVND (reference sequence). This CDR3 region has 13 residues. V shed 7 bases, J shed 5 bases, and the junction held 6 bases outside the gene matches. DNA of the CDR3: TGTGCCAGTACCACAGGGGTTAGAGATACGCAGTATTTT. Translating it yields CASTTGVRDTQYF.

The rearrangement uses TRBV5-1 and TRBJ1-3; D is possibly TRBD1 (6 bases). Germline V gene sequence: CDR1 SGHRS, CDR2 YFSETQ. This CDR3 is 13 amino acids long. V was pared by 10 bases and J by 2 bases, with 13 bases between. CDR3: CASGRDTGNTIYF. CDR3 DNA sequence: TGCGCCTCGGGGAGGGACACTGGAAACACCATATATTTT.

The chain has TRBV30 and TRBJ2-7; 7 nucleotides agree with TRBD2. In germline, CDR1 is GTSNPN, CDR2 SVGIG (reference sequence). The V and J ends lost 2 bases and 3 bases, in that order; junction bases with no gene match: 1. The length of the CDR3 is 12 residues. CDR3 sequence (DNA): TGTGCCTGGAGTTCGGGGGGCTACGAGCAGTACTTC. The encoded protein is CAWSSGGYEQYF.

The rearrangement links TRBV4-1 to TRBJ2-5; TRBD2 might be the D (6 bases). The CDR3 runs 14 residues. Per germline, CDR1 MGHRA and CDR2 YSYEKL. V lost 2 bases and J 1 base, leaving 8 bases between the germline ends. The CDR3 bases are TGCGCCAGCAGCCAAAGGGGACTCCAAGAGACCCAGTACTTC. Amino acids: CASSQRGLQETQYF.

The chain is built from TRBV2 and TRBJ2-3; D is unclear. Germline CDR1 SNHLY, CDR2 FYNNEI. The CDR3 is made up of 13 amino acids. Trimming cost V 11 bases and J 3 bases, with 15 bases left between them. Here the CDR3 reads CADNPPFTDTQYF. CDR3 DNA: TGTGCCGACAACCCCCCTTTTACAGATACGCAGTATTTT.

The CDR3 loop is CASGADAGLYGYTF. CDR3 in DNA: TGCGCCAGCGGGGCAGACGCTGGCCTGTATGGCTACACCTTC. The chain is built from TRBV5-1 and TRBJ1-2; the D gene is possibly TRBD1 (5 bases). The CDR3 is made up of 14 amino acids. Trimming pared 7 bases from V and 5 bases from J, leaving 18 bases between. Per the germline V gene, CDR1 is SGHRS and CDR2 is YFSETQ.

J is TRBJ1-1 and V is TRBV19; no reliable D call. V lost 5 bases and J 4 bases, leaving 20 bases between the germline ends. The CDR3 loop spans 16 amino acids. CDR1 is LNHDA and CDR2 is SQIVND in the germline V gene (reference sequence). The CDR3 bases are TGTGCCAGTAGTTTGGTTGGTGGGAATGTCGGCACTGAAGCTTTCTTT. It encodes CASSLVGGNVGTEAFF.

J is TRBJ2-2 and V is TRBV9, with D unclear. Per germline, CDR1 SGDLS and CDR2 YYNGEE. CDR3 size: 12 residues. The V end lost 0 bases, the J end lost 3 bases, and 0 bases lay between the germline ends. The CDR3 DNA sequence: TGTGCCAGCAGCGTAGACACCGGGGAGCTGTTTTTT. Residues: CASSVDTGELFF.

The chain couples TRBV2 to TRBJ2-4; D call uncertain. V lost 6 bases and J lost 5, with 14 bases in between. This CDR3 has 14 residues. CDR1 and CDR2 (germline): SNHLY, FYNNEI. The CDR3 DNA is TGTGCCAGCAGAAGGAGTAGGTGGGAAAACATTCAGTACTTC. It translates to CASRRSRWENIQYF.

The rearrangement joins TRBV7-3 to TRBJ2-3, with D perhaps TRBD1 (6 bases). The CDR3 runs 15 residues. Trimming cost V 2 bases and J 2 bases, with 11 bases left between them. Germline V CDR1 and CDR2: SGHTA, FQGTGA. The CDR3 protein is CASSLAGQHTDTQYF. DNA for the CDR3: TGTGCCAGCAGCTTAGCAGGACAGCACACAGATACGCAGTATTTT.

This clone was seen once. The rearrangement joins TRBV2 to TRBJ1-4; no definite D call. V was clipped by 3 bases and J by 8 bases, with 16 bases between them. CDR1 is SNHLY, CDR2 FYNNEI, per germline. This CDR3 has 15 amino acids. The CDR3 loop reads CASSDPGRPDEKLFF. DNA for the CDR3: TGTGCCAGCAGTGACCCTGGTAGACCGGACGAAAAACTGTTTTTT. Supplemented by reference TRBV2 and TRBJ1-4, the full variable domain reads EPEVTQTPSHQVTQMGQEVILRCVPISNHLYFYWYRQILGQKVEFLVSFYNNEISEKSEIFDDQFSVERPDGSNFTLKIRSTKLEDSAMYFCASSDPGRPDEKLFFGSGTQLSVL.

This clone was seen a single time. The chain has TRBV6-5 and TRBJ2-1; 11 bases are shared with TRBD2. The V segment lost 6 bases and the J segment 6 bases; nucleotides outside the gene matches: 4. The CDR3 has 14 residues. Germline assignment: CDR1 MNHEY and CDR2 SVGAGI. The CDR3 protein is CASRTGLAVNEQFF. The DNA of the CDR3 is TGTGCCAGCAGAACGGGACTAGCGGTCAATGAGCAGTTCTTC.

The rearrangement joins TRBV7-2 to TRBJ2-3, with 9 bases matching TRBD2. Germline V gives CDR1 SGHTA, CDR2 FQGNSA. V lost 2 bases and J lost 2; bases outside the gene matches: 11. The CDR3 runs 18 residues. CDR3 loop: CASSLPPRLAGLTDTQYF. CDR3 bases: TGTGCCAGCAGCTTACCCCCCCGTCTAGCGGGACTCACAGATACGCAGTATTTT.